These 6 T cell receptor beta chains originate from one sample sequenced in a study of synovial regulatory T cells in juvenile arthritis. TCRdb keeps only in-frame clones here, not all; method: immunoSEQ multiplex PCR. The repertoire table contains about 10,000 clones. The specimen was Treg cells from blood. Subset of the sample: remaining (HLA-DR-negative) circulating blood Treg cells. The receptors here all came from a donor under 30 with juvenile idiopathic arthritis.

V gene TRBV5-4 combines with J gene TRBJ2-7; without DNA, the TCRdb call of TRBD1 cannot be checked. Germline V gives CDR1 SGHNT, CDR2 YYREEE (reference sequence). This CDR3 region has 16 residues. The protein alone is recorded here. CDR3: CASSLGGRGILYEQYF.

This chain joins TRBV7-3 and TRBJ1-2; without DNA, the TCRdb call of TRBD1 cannot be checked. Germline CDR1 reads SGHTA; CDR2 reads FQGTGA. The CDR3 spans 17 residues. DNA for this receptor is not on file. CDR3 loop: CASNIPFEGDHNYGYTF.

The CDR3 reads CASSSDRPYGYTF. The chain carries TRBV7-9 and TRBJ1-2; without DNA, the TCRdb call of TRBD1 cannot be checked. This CDR3 has 13 residues. There is no recorded DNA. Looked up from germline, CDR1 is SEHNR and CDR2 is FQNEAQ (reference sequence).

V usage is TRBV19 and J usage is TRBJ1-5; TCRdb's D call of TRBD1 is untestable without DNA. Germline V gene sequence: CDR1 LNHDA, CDR2 SQIVND (reference sequence). This CDR3 is 15 amino acids long. No DNA is recorded. CDR3 region: CASSISGRGYQPQHF.

The gene calls are TRBV7-3 and TRBJ2-3; there is no DNA to check the TCRdb D call of TRBD1. This CDR3 comprises 13 residues. DNA for this receptor is not on file. Germline CDR1 and CDR2: SGHTA and FQGTGA. The CDR3 loop reads CASSRTGTDTQYF. Filled out from reference TRBV7-3 and TRBJ2-3, the complete variable domain reads GAGVSQTPSNKVTEKGKYVELRCDPISGHTALYWYRQSLGQGPEFLIYFQGTGAADDSGLPNDRFFAVRPEGSVSTLKIQRTERGDSAVYLCASSRTGTDTQYFGPGTRLTVL.

The V call is TRBV6-6, the J call TRBJ1-2; checking the TCRdb D call of TRBD1 is not possible without DNA. Germline V gives CDR1 MNHNY, CDR2 SVGAGI (reference sequence). This CDR3 is 15 amino acids long. DNA is not on record. CDR3 protein: CATTPGTGRGGGYTF.